The 20 T cell receptor beta chains given below trace back to one sample, sequenced in a study of tumor-infiltrating lymphocytes in primary liver carcinoma. cDNA specific to TCR beta was made from 450 to 650 ng of total RNA, with a constant-region primer employed for priming. For TCR beta, libraries were produced by three nested multiplex PCR rounds using slightly modified ARM-PCR. Primers for the first two PCR rounds were TRBV1-TRBV30 forward primers and a C-beta reverse primer (about 10 cycles per round). TCRdb re-called the multiplex PCR reads through MiXCR, storing one row per CDR3 protein. There are 300,000 to 350,000 distinct CDR3 sequences in the sample; 65% occur only once, and about 6% lies in the top ten. Germline DNA was also extracted, with blood RNA taken from unsorted whole blood. The sequenced sample was peripheral blood. Receptors originate from a man in his forties with primary liver carcinoma and hepatitis B virus infection.

A few counts support this clonotype. Likely a read error: the CDR3 ends without its conserved phenylalanine or tryptophan. V is TRBV4-1 and J is TRBJ2-1; the match to TRBD2 covers 7 bases. The ends lost 0 bases at V and 6 bases at J; junction bases unmatched: 8. Germline CDR1 MGHRA, CDR2 YSYEKL. This CDR3 contains 16 residues. This CDR3 reads CASSQDEGGPSNEQFL. The CDR3 nucleotides read TGCGCCAGCAGCCAAGATGAGGGAGGGCCCTCCAATGAGCAGTTCTTA.

Details on this clonotype: Its ends do not fully match the called genes, so a read error is possible. CDR3 amino acids: CASSQALASTYNKQFF. CDR3 DNA sequence: TGCGCCAGCAGCCAAGCACTAGCCTCTACCTACAATAAGCAGTTCTTC. The chain employs TRBV4-3 and TRBJ2-1, with a weak D call TRBD2 (6 bases). Germline-derived CDR1 and CDR2 are LGHNA and YSLEER. This CDR3 has 16 residues.

To note about this clonotype: A much larger clone lies a single base off, so this may be a read error. The CDR3 does not end in the conserved phenylalanine or tryptophan, so this is likely a read error. This chain uses TRBV6-1 with TRBJ2-7; 8 bases agree with TRBD1. V shed 5 bases, J shed 3 bases, and the junction held 3 bases outside the gene matches. There are 13 residues in the CDR3. Looked up from germline, CDR1 is MNHNS and CDR2 is SASEGT. CDR3 sequence: CASSLDRGYEQYL. The CDR3 DNA follows: TGTGCCAGCAGTCTTGACAGGGGCTACGAGCAGTACCTC.

CDR3 loop: CASSYSGTSVGWETQYF. CDR3 sequence (DNA): TGTGCCAGCAGTTACTCCGGGACTAGCGTCGGATGGGAGACCCAGTACTTC. The V call is TRBV6-5, the J call TRBJ2-5, with TRBD2 identical over 10 bases. CDR3 size: 17 residues. With 0 bases clipped from V and 5 bases from J, the junction kept 9 bases outside the gene matches. CDR1 is MNHEY and CDR2 is SVGAGI in the germline V gene.

This clonotype was recorded at least ten times. This chain joins TRBV10-3 and TRBJ2-1; 16 positions match TRBD2. CDR1 is ENHRY and CDR2 is SYGVKD in the germline V gene. The CDR3 runs to 18 residues. J lost 0 bases, V lost 6 bases, and 5 bases had no gene match. This chain's CDR3 is CAISTGLAGGPSYNEQFF. The DNA of the CDR3 is TGTGCCATCAGCACGGGACTAGCGGGAGGGCCCTCCTACAATGAGCAGTTCTTC.

As regards this clonotype: A clone one base away is much larger, so this may be a read error. The CDR3 is CSVVFRDTIYF. In nucleotides, the CDR3 is TGCAGCGTTGTCTTTAGAGACACCATATATTTT. J is TRBJ1-3 and V is TRBV29-1, with no clear D. CDR3 length: 11 amino acids. V was cut by 4 bases and J by 8 bases, with 9 bases left in between. CDR1 and CDR2 (germline): SQVTM, ANQGSEA.

As to this clonotype: One junction end does not reproduce the germline sequence, and a read error may be involved. V usage is TRBV6-5 and J usage is TRBJ2-7; perhaps TRBD2 as D (6 bases). This CDR3 region has 15 residues. CDR1 is MNHEY, CDR2 SVGAGI, per germline. CDR3 coding DNA: TGTGCCAGCAGTTATCGGGCTAGCGAGGGCTACGATCAGTACTTC. Translating gives CASSYRASEGYDQYF.

Note on this clonotype: A junction end diverges from the germline sequence, so it may reflect a read error. The rearrangement joins TRBV11-2 to TRBJ1-1; TRBD1 might be the D (5 bases). The CDR3 loop spans 11 amino acids. Looked up from germline, CDR1 is SGHAT and CDR2 is FQNNGV. The DNA of the CDR3 is TGTGCCAACAGCGACCAAGGGACAGCTTTCTTT. As protein: CANSDQGTAFF.

About this clonotype itself: Being one base from a much bigger clone, this may be a read error. The genes are TRBV4-1 and TRBJ2-7; tentative D call: TRBD1 (6 bases). Per the germline V gene, CDR1 is MGHRA and CDR2 is YSYEKL. CDR3 length equals 13 residues. The DNA of the CDR3 is TGCGCCAACAGCCCCAAACAGGGCTACGAGCAGTACTTC. Its translation: CANSPKQGYEQYF.

This clonotype occurred many times. The chain joins TRBV6-2 or TRBV6-3 to TRBJ1-5; no definite D call. The CDR3 runs to 13 residues. V lost 0 bases, J lost 6 bases, and 6 bases lay in between. The V gene's germline CDR1 is MNHEY and CDR2 SVGEGT. The CDR3 nucleotides are TGTGCCAGCAGTTACTCGACTGGTCAGCCCCAGCATTTT. Protein: CASSYSTGQPQHF.

As regards this clonotype: The CDR3 does not end in the conserved phenylalanine or tryptophan, so this is likely a read error. It is unclear where the CDR3 begins or ends on the DNA, so no DNA is shown, and the CDR3 is as TCRdb lists it. The chain carries TRBV11-2 and TRBJ2-1. From its first to its last residue, the CDR3 has 16 amino acids. CDR1 is SGHAT, CDR2 FQNNGV, per germline. The CDR3 region is CASSLSLARNNNEQSL.

The V and J genes are TRBV5-1 and TRBJ1-2, with D perhaps TRBD1 (6 bases). CDR3 length: 14 amino acids. Trimming removed 6 bases at V and 4 bases at J, with 16 bases between. CDR1 is SGHRS and CDR2 is YFSETQ in the germline V gene. Here the CDR3 reads CASTPTGTSYGYTF. As DNA, the CDR3 is TGCGCCAGCACCCCGACAGGCACAAGCTATGGCTACACCTTC. The variable domain in full, completed from reference TRBV5-1 and TRBJ1-2, reads KAGVTQTPRYLIKTRGQQVTLSCSPISGHRSVSWYQQTPGQGLQFLFEYFSETQRNKGNFPGRFSGRQFSNSRSEMNVSTLELGDSALYLCASTPTGTSYGYTFGSGTRLTVV.

Concerning this clonotype: It may be a read error: a sequence one base away is much more abundant. The chain links TRBV6-6 to TRBJ2-7; 8 positions match TRBD2. The V gene end was trimmed by 2 bases and the J gene end by 3 bases; junction bases not matched to a gene: 3. Germline V gene data show CDR1 as MNHNY and CDR2 as SVGAGI (reference sequence). The length of the CDR3 is 14 residues. Written as DNA, the CDR3 is TGTGCCAGCAGTTACCGCCTAGCGGGCTACGAGCAGTACTTC. This gives the protein CASSYRLAGYEQYF.

In regard to this clonotype: This sequence may be a read error, since a much larger clone differs from it by one base. A read error is likely, as this CDR3 ends without the conserved phenylalanine or tryptophan. The gene calls are TRBV28 and TRBJ2-2; TRBD2 is a possible D gene (5 bases). V was trimmed by 10 bases and J by 4 bases, leaving 22 bases between them. The CDR3 has 16 residues. Germline CDR1 reads MDHEN; CDR2 reads SYDVKM. In nucleotides, the CDR3 is TGTGCCACTAACGAGAGGGCGTGGAGGACCACCGGGGAGCTGTTTTCT. Its translation: CATNERAWRTTGELFS.

As regards this clonotype: Being one base from a much bigger clone, this may be a read error. The chain is built from TRBV5-5 and TRBJ1-5, with 9 positions matching TRBD1. Germline-derived CDR1 and CDR2 are SGHKS and YYEKEE (reference sequence). The CDR3 consists of 15 residues. The DNA of the CDR3 is TGTGTCAGCAGCCGCGGGACAGGGTTTGATCAGCCCCAGCATTTT. Translation gives CVSSRGTGFDQPQHF.

As concerns this clonotype: At one end, the junction sequence differs from germline, possibly due to a read error. The rearrangement links TRBV5-4 to TRBJ1-1; D is perhaps TRBD1 (5 bases). Germline V gene data show CDR1 as SGHNT and CDR2 as YYREEE (reference sequence). The CDR3 spans 12 residues. The CDR3 loop reads CAISSADSEAFF. The CDR3 coding sequence is TGTGCCATCAGCTCCGCCGACAGTGAAGCTTTCTTT.

This clonotype has just one count. The V and J genes are TRBV11-2 and TRBJ1-2; perhaps TRBD1 as D (5 bases). Germline-derived CDR1 and CDR2 are SGHAT and FQNNGV. With 10 bases removed from V and 8 bases from J, the gap between germline ends came to 20 bases. CDR3 length equals 13 residues. In DNA, the CDR3 is TGTGCCATCAGTTTGGGGGTGGGAGGAGGCTACACCTTC. Translation gives CAISLGVGGGYTF.

This clonotype was seen a handful of times. A read error may explain this, as a much larger clone is one base away. V is TRBV11-2 and J is TRBJ2-4, with 9 nucleotides matching TRBD2. With 3 bases clipped from V and 12 bases from J, the junction kept 12 bases outside the gene matches. CDR1 SGHAT and CDR2 FQNNGV come from the germline V gene. The CDR3 totals 15 residues. CDR3: CASSFPREGRDTQYF. CDR3 DNA: TGTGCCAGCAGCTTTCCGCGGGAGGGCAGGGACACTCAGTACTTC.

On this clonotype itself: The junction and the germline gene differ at one end; a read error may be behind it. DNA for the CDR3: TGTACCAGCAGTTTAGGCATAAGCTCCTACAATGAACAGTTCTTC. Residues: CTSSLGISSYNEQFF. The chain is built from TRBV28 and TRBJ2-1, with D unclear. The germline CDR1 and CDR2 sequences are MDHEN and SYDVKM. This CDR3 is built from 15 residues.

This chain connects TRBV5-1 to TRBJ1-2; D is undetermined. The germline V and J ends were trimmed by 3 bases and 1 base, with 10 bases remaining between them. The germline V gene has CDR1 SGHRS and CDR2 YFSETQ. The CDR3 runs 14 residues. CDR3 in DNA: TGCGCCAGCAGCTCCACAACCTTTAACTATGGCTACACCTTC. This sequence encodes CASSSTTFNYGYTF. The whole variable domain, filled in from reference TRBV5-1 and TRBJ1-2, reads KAGVTQTPRYLIKTRGQQVTLSCSPISGHRSVSWYQQTPGQGLQFLFEYFSETQRNKGNFPGRFSGRQFSNSRSEMNVSTLELGDSALYLCASSSTTFNYGYTFGSGTRLTVV.